This passage covers 16 T cell receptor beta chains from one sample sequenced in a study of blood T cell repertoires in COVID-19. Generated by immunoSEQ multiplex PCR, the TCRdb table keeps only in-frame clones and is missing some. In the table there are about 250,000 clones, 85% to 90% of which are singletons. What was sequenced was PBMCs or T cells enriched from blood (not recorded which). The receptor set was obtained from a man aged 40-55 years who had recovered from COVID-19.

This CDR3 reads CASSSAGTRSLNEQFF. The DNA for the CDR3 is TGTGCCAGCAGCTCCGCCGGGACTAGGTCTCTCAATGAGCAGTTCTTC. The chain has TRBV11-2 and TRBJ2-1; 8 bases map to TRBD2. The trim removed 4 bases at V and 6 bases at J, leaving 11 bases unmatched. The CDR3 spans 16 residues. CDR1 is SGHAT, CDR2 FQNNGV, per germline.

The chain couples TRBV20-1 to TRBJ2-2; 10 bases match TRBD2. V shed 3 bases, J shed 8 bases, and the junction held 9 bases outside the gene matches. CDR1 DFQATT and CDR2 SNEGSKA come from the germline V gene (reference sequence). This CDR3 has 15 amino acids. The CDR3 nucleotides read TGCAGTGCTAGTTTATGGACTAGCGGAGGGGGGGAGCTGTTTTTT. It encodes CSASLWTSGGGELFF.

The chain links TRBV7-8 to TRBJ1-3; 9 bases are a match to TRBD1. This CDR3 region has 14 residues. With V trimmed by 5 bases and J by 2 bases, 1 base remained unmatched. Germline assignment: CDR1 SGHVS and CDR2 FQNEAQ. CDR3 DNA: TGTGCCAGCAGCGGGGACAGGGCTGGAAACACCATATATTTT. It yields the protein CASSGDRAGNTIYF.

The chain carries TRBV2 and TRBJ2-7; perhaps TRBD1 as D (6 bases). The CDR3 contains 15 residues. Per germline, CDR1 SNHLY and CDR2 FYNNEI. V gave up 0 bases and J gave up 3 bases, with 12 bases separating them. In DNA, the CDR3 is TGTGCCAGCAGTGAAGCGCAGAGACAGGACTACGAGCAGTACTTC. As protein: CASSEAQRQDYEQYF.

CDR3 in DNA: TGCGCCAGCAGTCCCCGGGACAGGGGCCACGAGCAGTACTTC. Translation gives CASSPRDRGHEQYF. The chain joins TRBV4-3 to TRBJ2-7; 10 positions match TRBD1. Trimming at V came to 6 bases and at J to 5 bases, leaving 7 bases not matched to a gene. Germline CDR1 is LGHNA and CDR2 is YSLEER. The CDR3 loop spans 14 amino acids.

The chain combines TRBV6-5 with TRBJ1-5, with D possibly matching TRBD1 (5 bases). V lost 3 bases, J lost 4 bases, and 13 bases lay in between. Germline values: CDR1 MNHEY, CDR2 SVGAGI. The CDR3 is 15 residues long. CDR3 region: CASSYRSGINQPQHF. The CDR3 DNA sequence: TGTGCCAGCAGTTATCGCTCAGGGATTAATCAGCCCCAGCATTTT.

This clone was picked up one time. The chain uses TRBV18 and TRBJ1-2; D is perhaps TRBD1 (6 bases). CDR3 length: 20 amino acids. Germline V lookup: CDR1 KGHSH, CDR2 LQKENI. V lost 3 bases, J lost 0 bases, and 26 bases lay in between. DNA for the CDR3: TGTGCCAGCTCACCCCTCCTTGACAGGCTTCCCCCGCCAGCTAACTATGGCTACACCTTC. It encodes CASSPLLDRLPPPANYGYTF.

This chain links TRBV7-9 with TRBJ1-2, with D hard to call. Germline assignment: CDR1 SEHNR and CDR2 FQNEAQ (reference sequence). The CDR3 covers 16 residues. V was pared by 1 base and J by 6 bases, with 18 bases between. The DNA of the CDR3 is TGTGCCAGCAGCTTAGGCCGCAGCCTAGAGGGAGATGGCTACACCTTC. Amino acid sequence: CASSLGRSLEGDGYTF.

The chain employs TRBV9 and TRBJ2-4, with D perhaps TRBD1 (5 bases). This CDR3 region has 12 residues. Germline V gene sequence: CDR1 SGDLS, CDR2 YYNGEE. Trimming removed 3 bases from V and 11 bases from J, with 12 bases in between. In nucleotides, the CDR3 is TGTGCCAGCAGCGCCTCAGGACAAGTTCAGTACTTC. Protein sequence: CASSASGQVQYF.

The rearrangement joins TRBV10-3 to TRBJ1-2; 9 bases align to TRBD1. Germline values: CDR1 ENHRY, CDR2 SYGVKD. J gave up 7 bases and V 6 bases, and 9 bases lay outside the gene matches. The CDR3 contains 14 residues. CDR3 sequence reads: CAISPGQGESGYTF. The CDR3 coding sequence is TGTGCCATCAGCCCGGGACAGGGAGAGAGTGGCTACACCTTC.

The chain employs TRBV7-8 and TRBJ2-1, with D tentatively TRBD2 (6 bases). V lost 3 bases and J lost 10, with 10 bases in between. The length of the CDR3 is 12 residues. The germline V gene encodes CDR1 SGHVS and CDR2 FQNEAQ. CDR3: CASSLGLPEQFF. CDR3 nucleotides: TGTGCCAGCAGCTTGGGACTTCCCGAGCAGTTCTTC.

The chain uses TRBV15 and TRBJ2-7; 7 bases agree with TRBD2. Germline V CDR1 and CDR2: LNHNV, YYDKDF (reference sequence). Germline trimming cut 0 bases from V and 6 bases from J; bases unmatched to any gene: 20. The CDR3 spans 19 residues. The CDR3 is CATSRDTMRAGPGLREQYF. In DNA form, the CDR3 reads TGTGCCACCAGCAGAGATACGATGAGAGCGGGGCCGGGACTACGCGAGCAGTACTTC.

The chain is built from TRBV2 and TRBJ2-1; TRBD2 matches at 11 bases. CDR1 and CDR2 (germline): SNHLY, FYNNEI. This CDR3 region has 14 residues. With V trimmed by 7 bases and J by 7 bases, 6 bases remained unmatched. CDR3 coding DNA: TGTGCCAGCATTCCGGGACTAGCGGAGAATGAGCAGTTCTTC. Translation gives CASIPGLAENEQFF.

The chain recombines TRBV15 with TRBJ1-6; D is ambiguous. The V gene lost 0 bases and the J gene lost 7 bases, with 13 bases spanning the gap. Germline CDR1 LNHNV, CDR2 YYDKDF (reference sequence). CDR3 length: 16 residues. This chain's CDR3 is CATSRDLGGVNSPLHF. CDR3 bases: TGTGCCACCAGCAGAGATCTCGGAGGTGTGAATTCACCCCTCCACTTT.

The CDR3 nucleotides are TGTGCCAGCTCACCCCTAACTAGCGTAGCCTACAATGAGCAGTTCTTC. It translates to CASSPLTSVAYNEQFF. This chain connects TRBV18 to TRBJ2-1; 7 bases map to TRBD2. The CDR3 covers 16 residues. With V trimmed by 3 bases and J by 2 bases, 7 bases remained unmatched. Per germline, CDR1 KGHSH and CDR2 LQKENI.

This clone was observed a few times. The J gene is TRBJ2-7, the V gene TRBV10-3; 9 nucleotides line up with TRBD2. CDR3 length: 15 amino acids. V trimming: 4 bases; J trimming: 4 bases; junction bases outside the gene matches: 8. Per the germline V gene, CDR1 is ENHRY and CDR2 is SYGVKD. The CDR3 sequence is CAISASGGTKYEQYF. CDR3 nucleotide sequence: TGTGCCATCAGTGCCAGCGGGGGGACCAAATACGAGCAGTACTTC.